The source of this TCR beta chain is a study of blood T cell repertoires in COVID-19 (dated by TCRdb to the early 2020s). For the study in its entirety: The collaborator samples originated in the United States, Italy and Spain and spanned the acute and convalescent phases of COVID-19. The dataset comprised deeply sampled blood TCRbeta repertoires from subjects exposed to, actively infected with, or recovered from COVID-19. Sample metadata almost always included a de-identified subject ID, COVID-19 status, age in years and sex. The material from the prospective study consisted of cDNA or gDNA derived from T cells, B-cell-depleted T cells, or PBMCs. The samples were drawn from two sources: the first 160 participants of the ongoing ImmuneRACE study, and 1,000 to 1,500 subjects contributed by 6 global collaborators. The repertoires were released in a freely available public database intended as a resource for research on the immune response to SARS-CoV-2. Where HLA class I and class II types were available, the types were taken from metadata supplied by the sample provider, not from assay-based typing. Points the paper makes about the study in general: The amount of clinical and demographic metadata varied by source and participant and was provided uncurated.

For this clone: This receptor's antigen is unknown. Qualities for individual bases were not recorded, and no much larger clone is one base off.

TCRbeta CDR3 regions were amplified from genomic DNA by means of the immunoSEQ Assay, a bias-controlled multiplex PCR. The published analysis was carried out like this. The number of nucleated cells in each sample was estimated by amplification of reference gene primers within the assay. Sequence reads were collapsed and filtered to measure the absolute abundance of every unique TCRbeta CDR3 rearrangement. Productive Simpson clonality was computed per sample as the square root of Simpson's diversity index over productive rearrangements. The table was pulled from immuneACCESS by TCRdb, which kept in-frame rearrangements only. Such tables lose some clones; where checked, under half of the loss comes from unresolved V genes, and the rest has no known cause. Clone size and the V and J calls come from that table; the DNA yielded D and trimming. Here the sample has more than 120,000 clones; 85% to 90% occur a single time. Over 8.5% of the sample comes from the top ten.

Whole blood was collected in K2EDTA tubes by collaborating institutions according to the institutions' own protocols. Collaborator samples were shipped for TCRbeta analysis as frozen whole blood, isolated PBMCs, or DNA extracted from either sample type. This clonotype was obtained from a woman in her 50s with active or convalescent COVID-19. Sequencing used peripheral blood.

The nucleotide sequence reads TGCAGTGCAGCCACAGGAGGGGGCTACACCTTC. Translated, this is CSAATGGGYTF. Recombination joined TRBV20-1 with TRBJ1-2; a tentative D match to TRBD1 spans 5 bases. Inclusive of the bounding cysteine and phenylalanine, the CDR3 is 11 residues long. The read is trimmed to its CDR3 DNA, 33 bases read in frame from base 1. Cut back by 6 bases and 8 bases, the V and J ends lie 13 bases apart. The germline V gene (reference sequence) gives CDR1 as DFQATT and CDR2 as SNEGSKA.